The 27 T cell receptor beta chains below were found in one sample sequenced in a study of T cells in Graves' hyperthyroidism and ophthalmopathy. Amplification yielded TCR beta CDR3 regions, with RNA transcripts as the source. An initial round of RT-PCR targeting the TCR CDR3 relied on the HTBI primer set. TCRdb recomputed calls from the multiplex PCR reads with MiXCR, one row per CDR3 protein. The data contain about 590,000 distinct CDR3 sequences, roughly 14% of them seen just once; the ten biggest clones take up 7.3%. Source material: blood. The receptors derive from a woman under 40 with Graves' hyperthyroidism.

The V call is TRBV19, the J call TRBJ2-6; D is unclear. V lost 7 bases, J lost 0 bases, and 13 bases lay in between. CDR3 length: 16 amino acids. Germline CDR1 LNHDA, CDR2 SQIVND (reference sequence). The CDR3 is CASIGPRGSGANVLTF. The CDR3 DNA is TGTGCCAGTATTGGGCCCAGAGGCTCTGGGGCCAACGTCCTGACTTTC.

Points on this clonotype: It may be a read error: a sequence one base away is much more abundant. Since the CDR3 does not end with the conserved phenylalanine or tryptophan, this likely comes from a read error. The J gene is TRBJ1-2, the V gene TRBV5-1; no firm D call. Germline values: CDR1 SGHRS, CDR2 YFSETQ. The CDR3 loop spans 12 amino acids. V lost 0 bases to trimming and J lost 6 bases, with 6 bases between them. For the CDR3, the DNA is TGCGCCAGCAGCTTGGAAGTAAATGGCTACACCCTC. It is translated as CASSLEVNGYTL.

A few counts support this clonotype. One end of the junction is discordant with germline, which a read error may explain. The J gene is TRBJ1-1, the V gene TRBV12-3 or TRBV12-4; D might be TRBD1 (6 bases). This CDR3 has 17 residues. This CDR3 reads CASSLLYGGQLKTEAFF. In DNA form, the CDR3 reads TGTGCCAGCAGTTTATTATATGGGGGGCAGTTGAAGACTGAAGCTTTCTTT.

The sample holds many counts of this clonotype. The rearrangement links TRBV12-3 or TRBV12-4 to TRBJ1-4, with 8 positions matching TRBD1. Trimming took 7 bases from V and 6 from J; bases not matched to a gene: 4. The CDR3 spans 13 residues. CDR3 nucleotides: TGTGCCAGCATCTCGGGACAGGATGAAAAACTGTTTTTT. This codes for CASISGQDEKLFF.

The table lists this clonotype with a few counts. This chain links TRBV12-5 with TRBJ1-4; the D is unclear. The V end was cut by 0 bases, the J end by 8 bases, with 13 bases between. CDR3 length: 15 residues. Germline CDR1 LGHNT, CDR2 FRNRAP. DNA of the CDR3: TGTGCTAGTGGTTTGGTACGACTCGGAGGAGAAAAACTGTTTTTT. It specifies CASGLVRLGGEKLFF.

V and J are TRBV7-2 and TRBJ2-7; 8 nucleotides align to TRBD2. The CDR3 is 14 residues long. Trimming cost V 10 bases and J 2 bases; bases outside gene matches: 10. Germline assignment: CDR1 SGHTA and CDR2 FQGNSA. CDR3 nucleotides: TGTGCCACCCGCCTAGCGGGCCACCCCTACGAGCAGTACTTC. It codes for CATRLAGHPYEQYF.

This clonotype was seen ten or more times. The rearrangement links TRBV20-1 to TRBJ2-7; D is undetermined. Germline values: CDR1 DFQATT, CDR2 SNEGSKA (reference sequence). V was pared by 6 bases and J by 5 bases, with 23 bases between. This CDR3 spans 15 amino acids. CDR3 residues: CSANGEKGKADEQYF. CDR3 sequence (DNA): TGCAGTGCAAACGGCGAGAAGGGTAAGGCTGACGAGCAGTACTTC.

In this sample, this clonotype turned up many times. The chain combines TRBV5-5 with TRBJ1-5; D unresolved. The CDR3 spans 15 residues. The V end was cut by 3 bases, the J end by 0 bases, with 10 bases between. Germline assignment: CDR1 SGHKS and CDR2 YYEKEE (reference sequence). In DNA form, the CDR3 reads TGTGCCAGCAGCTACGGCGTTGCTAGCAATCAGCCCCAGCATTTT. It translates to CASSYGVASNQPQHF. Based on the CDR3 plus reference TRBV5-5 and TRBJ1-5, the full variable domain is DAGVTQSPTHLIKTRGQQVTLRCSPISGHKSVSWYQQVLGQGPQFIFQYYEKEERGRGNFPDRFSARQFPNYSSELNVNALLLGDSALYLCASSYGVASNQPQHFGDGTRLSIL.

The table lists this clonotype with many counts. V and J are TRBV3-2 and TRBJ1-1; the DNA was not used to check the table's D call, TRBD1. TRBV3-2 is a pseudogene. CDR3 length: 13 residues. The chain's CDR3 is CASSQTDRGLAFF. DNA of the CDR3: TGTGCCAGCAGCCAGACTGACAGGGGGCTAGCTTTCTTT.

The V and J genes are TRBV27 and TRBJ1-6; D possibly corresponds to TRBD1 (5 bases). Germline V gene data show CDR1 as MNHEY and CDR2 as SMNVEV (reference sequence). V was pared by 8 bases and J by 14 bases, with 13 bases between. CDR3 size: 11 residues. The CDR3 DNA is TGTGCCAGCTCTAGGGGATCGGCCCTCCACTTT. As protein: CASSRGSALHF.

This clonotype was seen repeatedly, ten times or more. This chain connects TRBV7-2 to TRBJ2-1; a possible D gene is TRBD1 (6 bases). Trimming cost V 2 bases and J 8 bases, with 13 bases left between them. This CDR3 is built from 14 residues. The germline gives CDR1 SGHTA, CDR2 FQGNSA. The DNA of the CDR3 is TGTGCCAGCAGCTTATACAGGGAAGGGGATGAGCAGTTCTTC. This codes for CASSLYREGDEQFF.

This clonotype was recorded at least ten times. The chain carries TRBV12-3 or TRBV12-4 and TRBJ1-1; 10 bases align to TRBD1. The J segment lost 5 bases and the V segment lost 6 bases, leaving 6 bases of the junction unmatched. The CDR3 is 14 residues long. CDR3: CASRQTGGETEAFF. DNA of the CDR3: TGTGCCAGCAGACAGACAGGGGGCGAGACTGAAGCTTTCTTT.

This clonotype was seen a handful of times. This chain connects TRBV15 to TRBJ2-7; TRBD2 matches 8 bases. V shed 1 base, J shed 1 base, and the junction held 3 bases outside the gene matches. Germline V gene lookup returns CDR1 LNHNV and CDR2 YYDKDF (reference sequence). This CDR3 region has 15 residues. CDR3 protein: CATSRGAGASYEQYF. CDR3 coding DNA: TGTGCCACCAGCAGAGGAGCGGGAGCATCCTACGAGCAGTACTTC.

This clonotype was counted a few times. The genes are TRBV24-1 and TRBJ2-1; D unclear. V lost 2 bases, J lost 5 bases, and 3 bases lay in between. Germline CDR1 reads KGHDR; CDR2 reads SFDVKD. CDR3 length equals 12 residues. The CDR3 nucleotides are TGTGCCACCAGTGATTCGGACAATGAGCAGTTCTTC. Translation gives CATSDSDNEQFF.

This clonotype has ten or more counts. The rearrangement uses TRBV12-3 or TRBV12-4 and TRBJ1-4; D is undetermined. Trimming took 3 bases from V and 5 from J, leaving 4 bases between them. CDR3 size: 12 residues. CDR3 protein: CASSLRNEKLFF. The CDR3 nucleotides are TGTGCCAGCAGTTTGAGGAATGAAAAACTGTTTTTT.

This chain links TRBV24-1 with TRBJ2-1; 7 nucleotides align to TRBD1. The CDR3 extends over 13 amino acids. The germline V gene encodes CDR1 KGHDR and CDR2 SFDVKD. Losses at the gene ends were 7 bases for V and 7 bases for J; bases not matched to a gene: 6. The CDR3 DNA reads TGTGCCACCAGCTCGGGACAGTCTAATGAGCAGTTCTTC. This codes for CATSSGQSNEQFF.

This clonotype was seen many times. This chain joins TRBV28 and TRBJ2-6; D possibly corresponds to TRBD1 (6 bases). The CDR3 runs to 19 residues. Deletions cut 5 bases from V and 0 bases from J, with 20 bases between. The germline gives CDR1 MDHEN, CDR2 SYDVKM. The DNA of the CDR3 is TGTGCCAGCAGTCCGTCTGCAGGGGCGCAAATCTCTGGGGCCAACGTCCTGACTTTC. It specifies CASSPSAGAQISGANVLTF.

On this clonotype: The junction and the germline gene differ at one end; a read error may be behind it. The V and J genes are TRBV7-9 and TRBJ2-3, with 14 bases aligning to TRBD2. From germline, CDR1 is SEHNR and CDR2 FQNEAQ (reference sequence). The CDR3 covers 16 residues. Here the CDR3 DNA reads TGTGCCAGCAGCCTGGGACTAGCGGGAGTGGAAGATGCGCAGTATTTT. Protein sequence: CASSLGLAGVEDAQYF.

This clonotype was observed a handful of times. CDR3 DNA sequence: TGTGCCAGTATGGACTCCAGAGGGACCGGGGAGCTGTTTTTT. It specifies CASMDSRGTGELFF. This chain uses TRBV7-3 with TRBJ2-2, with D perhaps matching TRBD2 (5 bases). The CDR3 is made up of 14 amino acids. Germline V CDR1 and CDR2: SGHTA, FQGTGA. Trimming shortened V by 9 bases and J by 5 bases, and 16 bases separated the two germline ends.

In its sample, this clonotype was seen many times. The gene calls are TRBV4-2 and TRBJ2-3, with D hard to call. The CDR3 contains 13 residues. Trimming stripped 0 bases from V and 3 bases from J, with 4 bases between. Germline V lookup: CDR1 LGHNA, CDR2 YNFKEQ. The CDR3 DNA reads TGTGCCAGCAGCCAAGATCCGACAGATACGCAGTATTTT. This encodes CASSQDPTDTQYF.

This clonotype has just a few counts. V is TRBV18 and J is TRBJ2-3; no clear D. The V gene's germline CDR1 is KGHSH and CDR2 LQKENI. The V end lost 5 bases, the J end lost 11 bases, and 14 bases lay between the germline ends. The CDR3 loop spans 12 amino acids. CDR3 nucleotides: TGTGCCAGCTCAAGTTCGGCCTCTGGGCAGTATTTT. This gives the protein CASSSSASGQYF.

This clonotype was seen only a few times. The J gene is TRBJ2-7, the V gene TRBV28; no reliable D call. CDR3 size: 13 residues. Germline CDR1 MDHEN, CDR2 SYDVKM. Trimming shortened V by 2 bases and J by 5 bases, and 10 bases separated the two germline ends. The chain's CDR3 is CASSLLSHNEQYF. The CDR3 bases are TGTGCCAGCAGTTTACTCTCTCACAACGAGCAGTACTTC.

The chain uses TRBV29-1 and TRBJ1-1; D is undetermined. Trimming cost V 4 bases and J 1 base, with 4 bases left between them. The CDR3 sequence is 11 residues long. Looked up from germline, CDR1 is SQVTM and CDR2 is ANQGSEA. The CDR3 sequence is CSVVRNTEAFF. The DNA of the CDR3 is TGCAGCGTTGTACGGAACACTGAAGCTTTCTTT.

This clonotype was seen repeatedly, ten times or more. This chain uses TRBV7-2 with TRBJ1-3, with 9 bases that match TRBD1. The CDR3 spans 17 residues. V dropped 2 bases and J dropped 7; count of bases not matched to a gene: 12. Per the germline V gene, CDR1 is SGHTA and CDR2 is FQGNSA. DNA of the CDR3: TGTGCCAGCAGCTTACTCCCGGGACAGGGTGAAAGGAACACCATATATTTT. It specifies CASSLLPGQGERNTIYF.

The V gene is TRBV20-1, the J gene TRBJ1-5; weak D call: TRBD1 (5 bases). Germline V gene sequence: CDR1 DFQATT, CDR2 SNEGSKA (reference sequence). Trimming cost V 3 bases and J 1 base, with 19 bases left between them. The CDR3 has 17 amino acids. CDR3 bases: TGCAGTGCTAGTCAACCCTCAGGGATTCGGAGCAATCAGCCCCAGCATTTT. This encodes CSASQPSGIRSNQPQHF.

This clonotype was seen ten or more times. CDR3 bases: TGTGCCAGCAGCAGACAGGGGCCACGGACGAGGGCCGGGGAGCTGTTTTTT. Translated: CASSRQGPRTRAGELFF. The chain has TRBV7-9 and TRBJ2-2; 8 bases are a match to TRBD1. Germline V gene lookup returns CDR1 SEHNR and CDR2 FQNEAQ (reference sequence). The CDR3 runs 17 residues. J lost 6 bases, V lost 5 bases, and 14 bases had no gene match.

The CDR3 DNA follows: TGTGCCAGTAGTATACGGCAGAACCCTTCAGCTTTCTTT. This gives the protein CASSIRQNPSAFF. The chain recombines TRBV19 with TRBJ1-1; D unclear. In germline, CDR1 is LNHDA, CDR2 SQIVND (reference sequence). The CDR3 runs to 13 residues. Trimming removed 2 bases at V and 10 bases at J, with 14 bases between.